The 23 T cell receptor beta chains reported below all come from one sample, sequenced in a study of blood T cell repertoires in COVID-19. The data were produced by immunoSEQ multiplex PCR, yet TCRdb's version contains in-frame clones alone and is incomplete. This table holds tens of thousands of clones, about 91% found once. Sequencing was carried out using peripheral blood. These receptors all come from a woman of 80 years or more with active or convalescent COVID-19.

CDR3 region: CASSLLGRGRWSTEAFF. The CDR3 DNA reads TGTGCCAGCAGTTTATTAGGCAGGGGGCGATGGAGCACTGAAGCTTTCTTT. The chain recombines TRBV27 with TRBJ1-1; 8 bases align to TRBD1. CDR1 and CDR2 from the germline V gene are MNHEY and SMNVEV (reference sequence). Unmatched junction bases numbered 11, after V lost 1 base and J lost 4 bases. The CDR3 runs 17 residues.

The chain has TRBV2 and TRBJ1-1; the D is unclear. Germline values: CDR1 SNHLY, CDR2 FYNNEI. Trimming removed 8 bases at V and 4 bases at J, with 14 bases between. The CDR3 consists of 13 residues. The DNA of the CDR3 is TGTGCCAGCGGGAGGGAGGGAGGCACTGAAGCTTTCTTT. Protein: CASGREGGTEAFF.

The gene calls are TRBV6-5 and TRBJ2-7, with TRBD2 identical over 9 bases. This CDR3 comprises 16 residues. Germline V lookup: CDR1 MNHEY, CDR2 SVGAGI. The junction had 12 bases not matched to a gene; V was cut back by 4 bases and J by 5 bases. The CDR3: CASSFTFAGGPDEQYF. CDR3 nucleotides: TGTGCCAGCAGTTTTACTTTTGCGGGAGGGCCCGACGAGCAGTACTTC.

In its sample, this clone was seen a few times. This chain joins TRBV10-3 and TRBJ1-2, with 7 bases that match TRBD1. V dropped 3 bases and J dropped 3; count of bases not matched to a gene: 4. The CDR3 extends over 14 amino acids. The germline V gene encodes CDR1 ENHRY and CDR2 SYGVKD. This chain's CDR3 is CAISDLQGDYGYTF. The CDR3 DNA reads as TGTGCCATCAGTGACCTCCAGGGGGACTATGGCTACACCTTC.

The chain joins TRBV5-1 to TRBJ1-6, with a weak D call TRBD1 (6 bases). Germline CDR1 reads SGHRS; CDR2 reads YFSETQ. There are 15 residues in the CDR3. V was shortened by 4 bases and J by 7 bases, with 15 bases between the two germline ends. CDR3 sequence (DNA): TGCGCCAGCAGCCCCACCACAGGGTCAAATTCACCCCTCCACTTT. This codes for CASSPTTGSNSPLHF.

The rearrangement links TRBV7-3 to TRBJ2-1; 8 bases agree with TRBD2. V lost 8 bases, J lost 7 bases, and 10 bases stayed unmatched. CDR3 length: 14 amino acids. Germline V lookup: CDR1 SGHTA, CDR2 FQGTGA. CDR3 sequence reads: CASSHAGGENEQFF. The CDR3 DNA follows: TGTGCCAGCTCTCACGCGGGGGGCGAGAATGAGCAGTTCTTC.

This chain connects TRBV6-4 to TRBJ2-2, with 7 bases identical to TRBD1. Per the germline V gene, CDR1 is MRHNA and CDR2 is SNTAGT. There are 18 residues in the CDR3. Trimming removed 0 bases from V and 5 bases from J; junction bases left unmatched: 12. Here the CDR3 reads CASSDSFKGGLSTGELFF. The CDR3 DNA is TGTGCCAGCAGTGACTCGTTCAAAGGGGGCCTCAGTACCGGGGAGCTGTTTTTT.

The CDR3 here is CASSFSFGTSGRASTGELFF. As DNA, the CDR3 is TGTGCCAGCAGCTTTTCGTTTGGGACTAGCGGGAGGGCCTCCACCGGGGAGCTGTTTTTT. V usage is TRBV7-8 and J usage is TRBJ2-2; TRBD2 aligns across 16 bases. Germline CDR1 reads SGHVS; CDR2 reads FQNEAQ. The CDR3 length is 20 residues. The V gene end was trimmed by 3 bases and the J gene end by 4 bases; junction bases not matched to a gene: 11.

The rearrangement joins TRBV9 to TRBJ2-7; perhaps TRBD1 as D (6 bases). V lost 4 bases and J 2 bases, leaving 19 bases between the germline ends. Germline V gives CDR1 SGDLS, CDR2 YYNGEE. This CDR3 spans 16 amino acids. The CDR3 protein is CASSTEWAGDPYEQYF. In DNA, the CDR3 is TGTGCCAGCAGCACCGAATGGGCAGGGGACCCCTACGAGCAGTACTTC.

CDR3 region: CASKRSTNEKLFF. The CDR3 DNA reads TGTGCCAGCAAGCGGTCAACTAATGAAAAACTGTTTTTT. V is TRBV2 and J is TRBJ1-4; D gene ambiguous. The CDR3 runs to 13 residues. Per the germline V gene, CDR1 is SNHLY and CDR2 is FYNNEI. Deletions cut 7 bases from V and 0 bases from J, with 6 bases between.

In DNA, the CDR3 is TGTGCCAGCCTGACAGGACAGGGGAGGGATCAGCCCCAGCATTTT. Protein product: CASLTGQGRDQPQHF. The genes are TRBV19 and TRBJ1-5, with 9 bases fitting TRBD1. The CDR3 extends over 15 amino acids. Germline-derived CDR1 and CDR2 are LNHDA and SQIVND (reference sequence). The ends lost 9 bases at V and 5 bases at J; junction bases unmatched: 11.

The chain joins TRBV11-2 to TRBJ1-1, with a tentative D call TRBD1 (6 bases). This CDR3 has 13 residues. V gave up 4 bases and J gave up 4 bases, with 10 bases separating them. Germline V gives CDR1 SGHAT, CDR2 FQNNGV. This chain's CDR3 is CASSSAGATEAFF. The CDR3 DNA reads TGTGCCAGCAGCTCGGCGGGGGCCACTGAAGCTTTCTTT.

The rearrangement links TRBV19 to TRBJ1-2; D gene uncertain. The CDR3 is 13 amino acids. Germline V lookup: CDR1 LNHDA, CDR2 SQIVND (reference sequence). V was trimmed by 4 bases and J by 0 bases, leaving 6 bases between them. CDR3: CASSNRANYGYTF. CDR3 in DNA: TGTGCCAGTAGTAACAGAGCTAACTATGGCTACACCTTC.

This clone was found a few times. CDR3 in amino acids: CASSQWGQSSEQYF. DNA for the CDR3: TGTGCCAGCAGCCAATGGGGCCAGTCGAGCGAGCAGTACTTC. This chain links TRBV14 with TRBJ2-7; perhaps TRBD1 as D (5 bases). The V end lost 2 bases, the J end lost 6 bases, and 14 bases lay between the germline ends. The CDR3 runs to 14 residues. CDR1 is SGHDN, CDR2 FVKESK, per germline.

This clone was detected only a few times. The CDR3 sequence: CASSSGQGAGGNTIYF. The DNA for the CDR3 is TGTGCCAGCAGTTCGGGACAGGGGGCGGGAGGAAACACCATATATTTT. The chain carries TRBV6-6 and TRBJ1-3; TRBD1 agrees at 12 bases. Trimming at V came to 4 bases and at J to 4 bases, leaving 5 bases not matched to a gene. The V gene's germline CDR1 is MNHNY and CDR2 SVGAGI (reference sequence). This CDR3 comprises 16 residues.

The CDR3 DNA reads as TGTGCCAGCAGCAGGGACAGGGATAAACTGTTTTTT. Translated: CASSRDRDKLFF. This chain links TRBV27 with TRBJ1-4; 9 nucleotides align to TRBD1. This CDR3 contains 12 residues. V was clipped by 6 bases and J by 11 bases; unmatched bases: 4. CDR1 is MNHEY, CDR2 SMNVEV, per germline (reference sequence). Based on the CDR3 plus reference TRBV27 and TRBJ1-4, the full variable domain is EAQVTQNPRYLITVTGKKLTVTCSQNMNHEYMSWYRQDPGLGLRQIYYSMNVEVTDKGDVPEGYKVSRKEKRNFPLILESPSPNQTSLYFCASSRDRDKLFFGSGTQLSVL.

The chain employs TRBV19 and TRBJ2-5; 11 bases map to TRBD2. Germline CDR1 reads LNHDA; CDR2 reads SQIVND (reference sequence). J gave up 1 base and V 1 base, and 2 bases lay outside the gene matches. CDR3 length: 16 residues. DNA of the CDR3: TGTGCCAGTAGTATAGGACTAGCGGGGACCCAAGAGACCCAGTACTTC. Protein product: CASSIGLAGTQETQYF.

The chain joins TRBV10-3 to TRBJ1-6; D remains unclear. CDR3 length: 15 amino acids. Germline CDR1 and CDR2: ENHRY and SYGVKD. Trimming removed 11 bases from V and 4 bases from J, with 18 bases in between. The CDR3 loop reads CAAGGPNKYNSPLHF. The DNA for the CDR3 is TGTGCCGCGGGTGGGCCCAATAAATATAATTCACCCCTCCACTTT.

The chain couples TRBV14 to TRBJ2-7; 7 bases agree with TRBD1. Germline values: CDR1 SGHDN, CDR2 FVKESK. This CDR3 is 13 amino acids long. V lost 1 base to trimming and J lost 6 bases; unmatched junction nucleotides: 3. CDR3 in amino acids: CASSQVRGSEQYF. The DNA for the CDR3 is TGTGCCAGCAGCCAAGTCAGGGGGTCCGAGCAGTACTTC.

The chain is built from TRBV30 and TRBJ1-5; 7 positions match TRBD1. The CDR3 is 13 amino acids. Germline V CDR1 and CDR2: GTSNPN, SVGIG (reference sequence). V lost 2 bases, J lost 6 bases, and 4 bases stayed unmatched. CDR3 sequence: CAWSSAGGQPQHF. DNA of the CDR3: TGTGCCTGGAGTAGTGCAGGGGGTCAGCCCCAGCATTTT.

V and J are TRBV2 and TRBJ1-2; D perhaps matches TRBD1 (6 bases). Germline V CDR1 and CDR2: SNHLY, FYNNEI. This CDR3 contains 17 residues. Trimming removed 8 bases from V and 1 base from J, with 23 bases in between. CDR3 in amino acids: CASQKGELDRINYGYTF. For the CDR3, the DNA is TGTGCCAGCCAAAAGGGGGAATTAGACCGAATTAACTATGGCTACACCTTC.

A single count supports this clone. The chain links TRBV18 to TRBJ1-3; 7 nucleotides agree with TRBD1. The CDR3 contains 14 residues. Unmatched junction bases numbered 3, after V lost 3 bases and J lost 4 bases. CDR1 and CDR2 (germline): KGHSH, LQKENI. The CDR3 here is CASSPPDRGNTIYF. DNA for the CDR3: TGTGCCAGCTCACCCCCGGACAGGGGAAACACCATATATTTT.

The chain links TRBV7-2 to TRBJ2-5; perhaps TRBD2 as D (5 bases). The length of the CDR3 is 12 residues. Germline loops: CDR1 SGHTA, CDR2 FQGNSA. V was trimmed by 5 bases and J by 5 bases, leaving 9 bases between them. The CDR3 DNA reads as TGTGCCAGCAGCCCTAGCCGGGAGACCCAGTACTTC. Amino acid sequence: CASSPSRETQYF.